The 9 T cell receptor beta chains given below trace back to one sample, sequenced in a study of cytomegalovirus exposure and HLA in healthy donors. Here immunoSEQ multiplex PCR was the method, and the copy in TCRdb shows in-frame clones only, minus some. The sample yields 260,000 or so clones, roughly 90% seen once. Material for sequencing was PBMCs. The receptors derive from a woman in her late teens or twenties in good health and CMV-seronegative.

V gene TRBV10-1 combines with J gene TRBJ2-7; 9 bases match TRBD2. Trimming at V came to 2 bases and at J to 2 bases, leaving 7 bases not matched to a gene. The germline CDR1 and CDR2 sequences are WNHNN and SYGVQD (reference sequence). The CDR3 is 16 amino acids. CDR3: CASSERAGGTPYEQYF. In nucleotides, the CDR3 is TGCGCCAGCAGTGAGCGAGCGGGAGGTACCCCCTACGAGCAGTACTTC.

The chain joins TRBV28 to TRBJ2-7; D perhaps matches TRBD1 (5 bases). Germline V lookup: CDR1 MDHEN, CDR2 SYDVKM. The V end was cut by 6 bases, the J end by 6 bases, with 12 bases between. The CDR3 consists of 12 residues. The CDR3: CASSSQDSEQYF. The CDR3 nucleotides read TGTGCCAGCAGCTCACAAGACAGCGAGCAGTACTTC.

V usage is TRBV9 and J usage is TRBJ1-3; 9 bases map to TRBD1. This CDR3 has 17 amino acids. Germline V CDR1 and CDR2: SGDLS, YYNGEE. Germline trimming cut 0 bases from V and 0 bases from J; bases unmatched to any gene: 4. Here the CDR3 DNA reads TGTGCCAGCAGCGTAGAGGGACAGGGCACCTCTGGAAACACCATATATTTT. This encodes CASSVEGQGTSGNTIYF.

The chain is built from TRBV10-3 and TRBJ2-3; D is possibly TRBD2 (6 bases). Trimming removed 6 bases from V and 4 bases from J, with 20 bases in between. CDR3 length equals 16 residues. CDR1 ENHRY and CDR2 SYGVKD come from the germline V gene. CDR3: CAIRDPSSENPDTQYF. The CDR3 nucleotides read TGTGCCATCAGGGACCCTTCTAGCGAAAATCCAGATACGCAGTATTTT.

This chain connects TRBV27 to TRBJ1-5; 12 nucleotides line up with TRBD1. The CDR3 length is 18 residues. Trimming removed 2 bases from V and 6 bases from J; junction bases left unmatched: 11. Germline loops: CDR1 MNHEY, CDR2 SMNVEV (reference sequence). The CDR3 here is CASSLRSGTGGITQPQHF. CDR3 coding DNA: TGTGCCAGCAGTTTACGTTCCGGGACAGGGGGCATCACTCAGCCCCAGCATTTT.

CDR3 loop: CASNLWGENQPQHF. The CDR3 DNA reads TGTGCCAGCAATCTCTGGGGGGAGAATCAGCCCCAGCATTTT. V gene TRBV28 combines with J gene TRBJ1-5; a weak D match, TRBD1 (5 bases). Looked up from germline, CDR1 is MDHEN and CDR2 is SYDVKM. The CDR3 extends over 14 amino acids. V lost 7 bases and J 4 bases, leaving 14 bases between the germline ends. Combining the CDR3 with reference TRBV28 and TRBJ1-5 gives the whole variable domain DVKVTQSSRYLVKRTGEKVFLECVQDMDHENMFWYRQDPGLGLRLIYFSYDVKMKEKGDIPEGYSVSREKKERFSLILESASTNQTSMYLCASNLWGENQPQHFGDGTRLSIL.

V gene TRBV7-2 combines with J gene TRBJ2-7; no reliable D call. From germline, CDR1 is SGHTA and CDR2 FQGNSA. Trimming pared 1 base from V and 7 bases from J, leaving 11 bases between. CDR3 length equals 13 residues. CDR3 in amino acids: CASSLDIVREQYF. The CDR3, as DNA: TGTGCCAGCAGCTTAGATATAGTGCGAGAGCAGTACTTC.

The chain joins TRBV9 to TRBJ1-6, with 7 bases aligning to TRBD1. The germline V gene encodes CDR1 SGDLS and CDR2 YYNGEE. The V gene end was trimmed by 3 bases and the J gene end by 8 bases; junction bases not matched to a gene: 8. The CDR3 spans 15 residues. The CDR3 bases are TGTGCCAGCAGCGCGGGACAGCGCCAGGATTCACCCCTCCACTTT. Translating gives CASSAGQRQDSPLHF.

This clone has more than one count but fewer than ten. The rearrangement links TRBV6-1 to TRBJ2-3, with TRBD1 identical over 8 bases. Trimming removed 4 bases from V and 4 bases from J; junction bases left unmatched: 7. CDR1 is MNHNS and CDR2 is SASEGT in the germline V gene. This CDR3 is 15 amino acids long. CDR3: CASSVWTGSSDTQYF. The CDR3 DNA reads as TGTGCCAGCAGTGTTTGGACAGGGTCATCAGATACGCAGTATTTT.